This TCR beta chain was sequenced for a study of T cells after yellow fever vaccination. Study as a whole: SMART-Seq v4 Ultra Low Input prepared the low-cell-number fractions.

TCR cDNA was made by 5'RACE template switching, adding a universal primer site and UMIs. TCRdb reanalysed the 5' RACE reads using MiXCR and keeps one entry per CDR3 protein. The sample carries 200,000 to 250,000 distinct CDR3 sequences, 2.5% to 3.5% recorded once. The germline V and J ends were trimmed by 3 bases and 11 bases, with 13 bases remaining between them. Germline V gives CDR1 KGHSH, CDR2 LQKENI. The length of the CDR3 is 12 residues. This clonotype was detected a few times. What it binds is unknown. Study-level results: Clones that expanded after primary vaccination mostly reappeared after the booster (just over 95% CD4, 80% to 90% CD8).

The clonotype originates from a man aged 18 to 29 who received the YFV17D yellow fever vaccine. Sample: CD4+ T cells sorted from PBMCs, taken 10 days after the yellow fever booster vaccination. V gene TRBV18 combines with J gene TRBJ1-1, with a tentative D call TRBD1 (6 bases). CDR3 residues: CASSPEQGAAFF. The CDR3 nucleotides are TGTGCCAGCTCACCCGAACAGGGCGCCGCTTTCTTT.